What follows are 31 T cell receptor beta chains derived from one specimen sequenced in a study of blood T cell repertoires in COVID-19. Assay: immunoSEQ multiplex PCR; the TCRdb copy retains only in-frame clones and omits some. This sample yields over 120,000 clones, of which about 86% are seen a single time; 7% to 10% belongs to the top ten. Sequenced material: PBMCs or T cells enriched from blood (not recorded which). The receptors were sampled from a man in his forties or fifties who had recovered from COVID-19.

CDR3 in DNA: TGTGCCACCAGTGATTTGGCAGGGGGCAGCACAGATACGCAGTATTTT. Its translation: CATSDLAGGSTDTQYF. The chain is built from TRBV24-1 and TRBJ2-3; 8 nucleotides agree with TRBD1. Germline CDR1 is KGHDR and CDR2 is SFDVKD. The V segment lost 0 bases and the J segment 0 bases; nucleotides outside the gene matches: 1. The CDR3 has 16 amino acids.

This rearrangement joins TRBV7-5 to TRBJ2-7; TRBD1, the table's D call, lacks a check against the DNA. TRBV7-5 is tagged as a pseudogene. This CDR3 is 12 amino acids long. CDR3 in DNA: TGTGCCAGAAGCTTGGGCTACTACGAGCAGTACTTC. It codes for CARSLGYYEQYF.

The chain employs TRBV4-3 and TRBJ2-7; 10 nucleotides agree with TRBD2. Germline V lookup: CDR1 LGHNA, CDR2 YSLEER. The trim removed 3 bases at V and 1 base at J, leaving 0 bases unmatched. This CDR3 spans 14 amino acids. The CDR3 reads CASSQGLASYEQYF. CDR3 nucleotides: TGCGCCAGCAGCCAGGGACTAGCGTCCTACGAGCAGTACTTC.

The rearrangement joins TRBV9 to TRBJ2-1, with 10 bases that match TRBD1. CDR1 is SGDLS and CDR2 is YYNGEE in the germline V gene. This CDR3 comprises 15 residues. V dropped 0 bases and J dropped 8; count of bases not matched to a gene: 5. CDR3 DNA: TGTGCCAGCAGCGTAGGACAGGGGGCGACATATGAGCAGTTCTTC. Protein product: CASSVGQGATYEQFF.

This sequence joins TRBV7-9 and TRBJ2-7; 10 nucleotides match TRBD1. The germline V gene encodes CDR1 SEHNR and CDR2 FQNEAQ (reference sequence). The CDR3 covers 15 residues. V was clipped by 7 bases and J by 4 bases; unmatched bases: 10. CDR3 nucleotide sequence: TGTGCCAGCACCCTCACCGGGACAGGGGAGTACGAGCAGTACTTC. Translation gives CASTLTGTGEYEQYF.

This chain uses TRBV6-2 or TRBV6-3 with TRBJ1-1, with D maybe TRBD1 (6 bases). This CDR3 contains 14 residues. Germline V CDR1 and CDR2: MNHEY, SVGEGT. Trimming cost V 4 bases and J 4 bases, with 13 bases left between them. CDR3 in amino acids: CASSLTRGPTEAFF. CDR3 coding DNA: TGTGCCAGCAGTTTAACCAGGGGCCCCACTGAAGCTTTCTTT.

V and J are TRBV11-2 and TRBJ2-5, with TRBD2 identical over 10 bases. V was clipped by 2 bases and J by 5 bases; unmatched bases: 11. The germline CDR1 and CDR2 sequences are SGHAT and FQNNGV. The CDR3 spans 17 residues. CDR3 nucleotide sequence: TGTGCCAGCAGCTTAATCGCTAGCGGGGGTCCCACGGAGACCCAGTACTTC. It specifies CASSLIASGGPTETQYF.

This sequence joins TRBV19 and TRBJ1-5, with D tentatively TRBD1 (5 bases). This CDR3 has 19 amino acids. The germline V gene encodes CDR1 LNHDA and CDR2 SQIVND (reference sequence). Trimming cost V 3 bases and J 2 bases, with 23 bases left between them. CDR3 bases: TGTGCCAGTAGTATCGGGGGGAGTTTGACGGGGATAGGCAATCAGCCCCAGCATTTT. Protein product: CASSIGGSLTGIGNQPQHF.

This chain links TRBV28 with TRBJ1-1; D perhaps matches TRBD1 (5 bases). The CDR3 loop spans 14 amino acids. Trimming pared 5 bases from V and 11 bases from J, leaving 21 bases between. CDR1 and CDR2 (germline): MDHEN, SYDVKM. The CDR3, as DNA: TGTGCCAGCAGTCTCCCCCGGGGCGGGGTAGACGCTTTCTTT. Encoded protein: CASSLPRGGVDAFF.

The rearrangement uses TRBV10-2 and TRBJ2-5; 9 nucleotides align to TRBD2. With V trimmed by 7 bases and J by 2 bases, 5 bases remained unmatched. Per germline, CDR1 WSHSY and CDR2 SAAADI. This CDR3 contains 14 residues. This chain's CDR3 is CASKSGGIQETQYF. The CDR3 DNA is TGCGCCAGCAAAAGCGGGGGGATTCAAGAGACCCAGTACTTC.

This chain links TRBV7-2 with TRBJ1-1, with D tentatively TRBD1 (6 bases). Germline lookup yields CDR1 SGHTA and CDR2 FQGNSA. The CDR3 is made up of 14 amino acids. Trimming stripped 1 base from V and 7 bases from J, with 13 bases between. The CDR3, as DNA: TGTGCCAGCAGCTTAGTTGGGGGAGGGGGTGAAGCTTTCTTT. Translation: CASSLVGGGGEAFF. The full variable domain, its missing parts supplied by reference TRBV7-2 and TRBJ1-1, is GAGVSQSPSNKVTEKGKDVELRCDPISGHTALYWYRQSLGQGLEFLIYFQGNSAPDKSGLPSDRFSAERTGGSVSTLTIQRTQQEDSAVYLCASSLVGGGGEAFFGQGTRLTVV.

This clone showed up just once. The chain has TRBV7-3 and TRBJ1-1; no definite D call. V dropped 5 bases and J dropped 1 base, with 8 bases sitting between them. The CDR3 extends over 13 amino acids. Germline V gives CDR1 SGHTA, CDR2 FQGTGA. The CDR3 nucleotides are TGTGCCAGCAGCCCCAACACGAACACTGAAGCTTTCTTT. Protein: CASSPNTNTEAFF.

This chain connects TRBV9 to TRBJ1-1, with a possible D match to TRBD1 (5 bases). Germline values: CDR1 SGDLS, CDR2 YYNGEE. Trimming shortened V by 0 bases and J by 6 bases, and 9 bases separated the two germline ends. The CDR3 spans 13 residues. The CDR3 sequence is CASSVVGGSEAFF. The CDR3 nucleotides are TGTGCCAGCAGCGTAGTGGGGGGATCTGAAGCTTTCTTT.

The chain is built from TRBV19 and TRBJ1-2; TRBD1 matches 12 bases. This CDR3 spans 12 amino acids. V trimming: 10 bases; J trimming: 7 bases; junction bases outside the gene matches: 4. Germline-derived CDR1 and CDR2 are LNHDA and SQIVND (reference sequence). The CDR3, as DNA: TGTGCCACCGGGACAGGGGGCCTTGGCTACACCTTC. It translates to CATGTGGLGYTF.

The rearrangement joins TRBV7-2 to TRBJ2-3; D ambiguous. The CDR3 has 13 residues. V lost 0 bases, J lost 5 bases, and 6 bases lay in between. Germline V gives CDR1 SGHTA, CDR2 FQGNSA. CDR3 sequence (DNA): TGTGCCAGCAGCTTAGCGGGCGAAGATACGCAGTATTTT. This gives the protein CASSLAGEDTQYF.

CDR3: CASSSRRDIETQYF. The DNA for the CDR3 is TGTGCCAGCAGCTCCAGACGGGACATAGAGACCCAGTACTTC. The chain joins TRBV7-9 to TRBJ2-5; tentative D call: TRBD1 (6 bases). V lost 4 bases to trimming and J lost 4 bases, with 13 bases between them. Germline CDR1 reads SEHNR; CDR2 reads FQNEAQ (reference sequence). There are 14 residues in the CDR3.

The chain joins TRBV7-3 to TRBJ1-2; tentatively, D is TRBD1 (5 bases). V dropped 0 bases and J dropped 3 bases, with 11 bases sitting between them. The CDR3 has 15 residues. Germline assignment: CDR1 SGHTA and CDR2 FQGTGA. The CDR3 coding sequence is TGTGCCAGCAGCTTAACCCCAGGGTTCGACTATGGCTACACCTTC. Its translation is CASSLTPGFDYGYTF.

The chain employs TRBV25-1 and TRBJ2-1; tentatively, D is TRBD2 (6 bases). V lost 0 bases and J lost 12, with 9 bases in between. This CDR3 contains 12 residues. CDR1 is MGHDK and CDR2 is SYGVNS in the germline V gene. CDR3 sequence: CASSEYGTWQFF. The CDR3, as DNA: TGTGCCAGCAGTGAATATGGGACTTGGCAGTTCTTC.

The chain recombines TRBV5-1 with TRBJ2-5; 10 bases agree with TRBD1. Losses at the gene ends were 0 bases for V and 4 bases for J; bases not matched to a gene: 9. Germline V gives CDR1 SGHRS, CDR2 YFSETQ. This CDR3 has 17 amino acids. DNA of the CDR3: TGCGCCAGCAGCTTGGGGCGGGACAGGGGTCGTGGAGAGACCCAGTACTTC. Its translation is CASSLGRDRGRGETQYF.

The chain is built from TRBV4-3 and TRBJ1-2; D uncertain. Trimming took 2 bases from V and 6 from J, leaving 10 bases between them. CDR1 and CDR2 (germline): LGHNA, YSLEER. CDR3 length equals 13 residues. CDR3: CASSQRSADGYTF. CDR3 in DNA: TGCGCCAGCAGCCAAAGATCGGCGGATGGCTACACCTTC.

The chain has TRBV5-1 and TRBJ2-3, with 15 bases matching TRBD2. The CDR3 is made up of 17 amino acids. V dropped 4 bases and J dropped 1; count of bases not matched to a gene: 4. Germline loops: CDR1 SGHRS, CDR2 YFSETQ. The chain's CDR3 is CASSLWTSGGGTDTQYF. The DNA of the CDR3 is TGCGCCAGCAGCCTCTGGACTAGCGGGGGGGGCACAGATACGCAGTATTTT.

The chain combines TRBV15 with TRBJ1-4, with D possibly matching TRBD1 (5 bases). The CDR3 covers 15 residues. CDR1 LNHNV and CDR2 YYDKDF come from the germline V gene (reference sequence). The V and J ends lost 4 bases and 7 bases respectively, with 16 bases between them. The CDR3 is CATSTERGTSEKLFF. The CDR3 DNA follows: TGTGCCACCAGCACGGAAAGGGGTACGAGTGAAAAACTGTTTTTT.

The CDR3 loop is CASTDGGQINGYTF. The CDR3 region has the DNA TGTGCCAGCACCGATGGGGGACAGATAAACGGCTACACCTTC. This chain connects TRBV2 to TRBJ1-2; 7 bases agree with TRBD1. With 7 bases clipped from V and 8 bases from J, the junction kept 13 bases outside the gene matches. Germline CDR1 is SNHLY and CDR2 is FYNNEI. The CDR3 is made up of 14 amino acids.

This clone was counted once. The rearrangement uses TRBV27 and TRBJ1-2, with 7 nucleotides matching TRBD1. Germline V lookup: CDR1 MNHEY, CDR2 SMNVEV (reference sequence). V trimming: 5 bases; J trimming: 6 bases; junction bases outside the gene matches: 12. The CDR3 is 15 residues long. CDR3 sequence reads: CASSPLYTGAHGYTF. CDR3 DNA: TGTGCCAGCAGTCCCCTCTACACAGGGGCCCATGGCTACACCTTC.

This clone has a handful of counts. The V and J genes are TRBV10-1 and TRBJ1-3, with D perhaps matching TRBD1 (5 bases). V gave up 6 bases and J gave up 4 bases, with 10 bases separating them. Germline assignment: CDR1 WNHNN and CDR2 SYGVQD (reference sequence). The CDR3 runs 13 residues. CDR3 sequence reads: CASSQGFGNTIYF. CDR3 DNA: TGCGCCAGCAGCCAGGGATTCGGAAACACCATATATTTT.

The chain recombines TRBV6-1 with TRBJ2-3; D might be TRBD2 (5 bases). The germline gives CDR1 MNHNS, CDR2 SASEGT. V shed 1 base and J shed 7 bases, with 12 bases lying between them. CDR3 length equals 14 residues. The CDR3 region is CASSEGGFANTQYF. In DNA, the CDR3 is TGTGCCAGCAGTGAAGGAGGGTTCGCGAATACGCAGTATTTT.

The rearrangement links TRBV29-1 to TRBJ2-3; D is possibly TRBD2 (6 bases). The CDR3 spans 13 residues. Trimming left V 3 bases short and J 5 bases short, with 12 bases between. Germline loops: CDR1 SQVTM, CDR2 ANQGSEA. CDR3 in amino acids: CSVDRRDEDTQYF. CDR3 DNA: TGCAGCGTTGATAGGCGGGACGAAGATACGCAGTATTTT.

This chain links TRBV5-8 with TRBJ2-5; 9 bases match TRBD2. Germline V gene lookup returns CDR1 SGHTS and CDR2 YDEGEE. The CDR3 totals 17 residues. Trimming removed 1 base from V and 1 base from J; junction bases left unmatched: 8. For the CDR3, the DNA is TGTGCCAGCAGCTTGCGGAGCGGGGGGCTACCCCAAGAGACCCAGTACTTC. Encoded protein: CASSLRSGGLPQETQYF.

V gene TRBV29-1 combines with J gene TRBJ2-3; 7 nucleotides match TRBD2. This CDR3 spans 14 amino acids. Germline CDR1 SQVTM, CDR2 ANQGSEA. Trimming cost V 7 bases and J 2 bases; bases outside gene matches: 9. CDR3 residues: CSAGAGETTDTQYF. The CDR3 bases are TGCAGCGCAGGCGCGGGGGAGACCACAGATACGCAGTATTTT.

The chain links TRBV12-5 to TRBJ2-1; D unclear. The CDR3 contains 12 residues. Germline V gene lookup returns CDR1 LGHNT and CDR2 FRNRAP. V lost 5 bases to trimming and J lost 2 bases, with 4 bases between them. DNA for the CDR3: TGTGCTAGTGGTCCTACCTACAATGAGCAGTTCTTC. Protein product: CASGPTYNEQFF.

The gene calls are TRBV27 and TRBJ1-1, with a possible D match to TRBD1 (6 bases). V dropped 6 bases and J dropped 5 bases, with 13 bases sitting between them. The CDR3 runs to 13 residues. Germline V CDR1 and CDR2: MNHEY, SMNVEV (reference sequence). The CDR3 spells CASRKQGETEAFF. The CDR3 DNA reads TGTGCCAGCAGAAAACAGGGCGAGACTGAAGCTTTCTTT.